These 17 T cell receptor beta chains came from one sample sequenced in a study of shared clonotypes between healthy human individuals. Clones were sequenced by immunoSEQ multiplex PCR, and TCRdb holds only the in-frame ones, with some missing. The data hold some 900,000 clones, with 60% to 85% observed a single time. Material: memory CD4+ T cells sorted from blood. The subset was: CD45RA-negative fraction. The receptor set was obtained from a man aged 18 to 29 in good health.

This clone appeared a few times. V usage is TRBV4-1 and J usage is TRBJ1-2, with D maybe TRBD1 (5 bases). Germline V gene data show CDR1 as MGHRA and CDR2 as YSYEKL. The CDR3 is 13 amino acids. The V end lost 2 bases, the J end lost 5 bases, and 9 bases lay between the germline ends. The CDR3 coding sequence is TGCGCCAGCAGCCAACTGGGACTTTATGGCTACACCTTC. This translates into CASSQLGLYGYTF.

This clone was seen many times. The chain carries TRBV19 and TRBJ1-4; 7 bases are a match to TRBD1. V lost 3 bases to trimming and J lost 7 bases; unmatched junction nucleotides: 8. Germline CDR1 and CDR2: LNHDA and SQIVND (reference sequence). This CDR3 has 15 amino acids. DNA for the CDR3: TGTGCCAGTAGTATGAAACAGGGGAAAACTGAAAAACTGTTTTTT. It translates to CASSMKQGKTEKLFF.

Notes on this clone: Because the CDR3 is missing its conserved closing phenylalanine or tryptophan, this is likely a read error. Here the CDR3 reads CASSVWPDSGNTIYL. CDR3 bases: TGTGCCAGCAGCGTATGGCCAGACTCTGGAAACACCATATATCTT. The chain couples TRBV9 to TRBJ1-3, with no clear D. V was shortened by 1 base and J by 0 bases, with 8 bases between the two germline ends. CDR3 length: 15 residues. Looked up from germline, CDR1 is SGDLS and CDR2 is YYNGEE.

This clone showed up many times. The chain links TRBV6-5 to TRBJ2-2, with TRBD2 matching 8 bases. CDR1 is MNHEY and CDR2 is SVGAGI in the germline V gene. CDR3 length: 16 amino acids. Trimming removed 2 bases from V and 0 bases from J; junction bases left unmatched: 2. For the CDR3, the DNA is TGTGCCAGCAGTTACCCTAGCGGGTCGAACACCGGGGAGCTGTTTTTT. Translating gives CASSYPSGSNTGELFF.

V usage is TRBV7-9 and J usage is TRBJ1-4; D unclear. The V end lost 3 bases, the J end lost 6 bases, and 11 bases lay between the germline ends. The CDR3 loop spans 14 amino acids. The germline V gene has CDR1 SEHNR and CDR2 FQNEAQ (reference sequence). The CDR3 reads CASSFNGWDEKLFF. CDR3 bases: TGTGCCAGCAGCTTCAACGGGTGGGATGAAAAACTGTTTTTT.

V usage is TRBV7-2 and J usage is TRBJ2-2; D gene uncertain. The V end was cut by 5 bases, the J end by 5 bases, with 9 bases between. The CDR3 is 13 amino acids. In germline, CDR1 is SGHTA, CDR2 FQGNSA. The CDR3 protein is CASSPRATGELFF. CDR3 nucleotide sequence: TGTGCCAGCAGCCCAAGGGCGACCGGGGAGCTGTTTTTT.

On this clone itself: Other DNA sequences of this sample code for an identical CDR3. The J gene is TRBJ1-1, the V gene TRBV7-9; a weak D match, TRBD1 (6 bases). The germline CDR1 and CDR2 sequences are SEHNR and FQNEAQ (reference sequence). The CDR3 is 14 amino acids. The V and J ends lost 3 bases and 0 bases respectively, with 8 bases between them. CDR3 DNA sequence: TGTGCCAGCAGCTTGGGGACAATGAACACTGAAGCTTTCTTT. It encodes CASSLGTMNTEAFF.

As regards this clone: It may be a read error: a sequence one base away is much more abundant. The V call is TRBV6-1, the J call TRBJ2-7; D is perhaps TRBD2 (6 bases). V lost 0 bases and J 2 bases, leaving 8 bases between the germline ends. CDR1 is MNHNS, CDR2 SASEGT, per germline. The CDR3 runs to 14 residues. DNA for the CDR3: TGTGCCAGCAGTGAAGCGGAGGGGCCCTACGAGCAGTACTTC. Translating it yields CASSEAEGPYEQYF.

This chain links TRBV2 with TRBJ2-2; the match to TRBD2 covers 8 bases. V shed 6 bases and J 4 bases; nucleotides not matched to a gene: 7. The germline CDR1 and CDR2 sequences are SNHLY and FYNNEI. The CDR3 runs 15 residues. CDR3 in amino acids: CASRLTSGSTGELFF. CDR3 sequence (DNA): TGTGCCAGCAGACTTACTAGCGGAAGCACCGGGGAGCTGTTTTTT. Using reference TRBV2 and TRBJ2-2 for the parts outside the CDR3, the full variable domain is EPEVTQTPSHQVTQMGQEVILRCVPISNHLYFYWYRQILGQKVEFLVSFYNNEISEKSEIFDDQFSVERPDGSNFTLKIRSTKLEDSAMYFCASRLTSGSTGELFFGEGSRLTVL.

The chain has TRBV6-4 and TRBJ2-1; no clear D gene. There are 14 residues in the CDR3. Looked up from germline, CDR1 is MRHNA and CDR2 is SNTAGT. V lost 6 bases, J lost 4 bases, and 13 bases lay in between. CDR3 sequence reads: CASSPSHGYNEQFF. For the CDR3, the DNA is TGTGCCAGCAGCCCCTCCCACGGTTACAATGAGCAGTTCTTC.

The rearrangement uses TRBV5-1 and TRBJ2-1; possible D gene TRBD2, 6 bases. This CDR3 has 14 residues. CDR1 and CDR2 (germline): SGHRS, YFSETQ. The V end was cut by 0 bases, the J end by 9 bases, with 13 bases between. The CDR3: CASSLDPGRGEQFF. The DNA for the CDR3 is TGCGCCAGCAGCTTGGACCCAGGGCGGGGTGAGCAGTTCTTC.

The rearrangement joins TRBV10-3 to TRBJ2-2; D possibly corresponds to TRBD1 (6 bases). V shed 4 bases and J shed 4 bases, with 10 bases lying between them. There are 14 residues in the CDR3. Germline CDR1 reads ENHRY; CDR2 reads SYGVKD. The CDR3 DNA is TGTGCCATCAGTGCACAGGGAACCACCGGGGAGCTGTTTTTT. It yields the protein CAISAQGTTGELFF.

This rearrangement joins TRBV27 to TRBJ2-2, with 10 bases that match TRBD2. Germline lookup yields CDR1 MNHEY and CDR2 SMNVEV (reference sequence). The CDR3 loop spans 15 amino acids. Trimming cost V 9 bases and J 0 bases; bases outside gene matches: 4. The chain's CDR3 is CASQSGGANTGELFF. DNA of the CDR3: TGTGCCAGTCAAAGCGGGGGGGCGAACACCGGGGAGCTGTTTTTT.

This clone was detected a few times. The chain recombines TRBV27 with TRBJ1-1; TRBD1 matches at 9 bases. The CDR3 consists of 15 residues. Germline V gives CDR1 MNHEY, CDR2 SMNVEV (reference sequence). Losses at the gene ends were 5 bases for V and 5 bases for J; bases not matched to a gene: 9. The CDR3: CASSLLTGGETEAFF. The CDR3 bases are TGTGCCAGCAGTCTTCTCACAGGGGGCGAGACTGAAGCTTTCTTT.

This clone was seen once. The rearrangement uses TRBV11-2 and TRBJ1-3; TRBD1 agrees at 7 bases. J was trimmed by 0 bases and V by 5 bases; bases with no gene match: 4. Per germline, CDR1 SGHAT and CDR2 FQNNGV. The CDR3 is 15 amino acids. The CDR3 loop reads CASSTTGASGNTIYF. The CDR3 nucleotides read TGTGCCAGCAGCACCACAGGGGCCTCTGGAAACACCATATATTTT.

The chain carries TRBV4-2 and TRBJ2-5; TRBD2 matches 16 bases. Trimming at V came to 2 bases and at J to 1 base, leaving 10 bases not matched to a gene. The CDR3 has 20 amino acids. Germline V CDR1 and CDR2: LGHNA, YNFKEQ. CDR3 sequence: CASSQSIGTSGGGLQETQYF. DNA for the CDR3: TGTGCCAGCAGCCAAAGCATCGGGACTAGCGGGGGGGGACTCCAAGAGACCCAGTACTTC.

CDR3 nucleotide sequence: TGCGCCAGCAGCTTGGCGAGACCGGGACAAGGCAGCTCCTACGAGCAGTACTTC. It yields the protein CASSLARPGQGSSYEQYF. V usage is TRBV5-1 and J usage is TRBJ2-7; maybe TRBD1 (6 bases). Trimming left V 0 bases short and J 0 bases short, with 19 bases between. The CDR3 is 18 residues long. From germline, CDR1 is SGHRS and CDR2 YFSETQ.